The 15 T cell receptor beta chains below were found in one sample sequenced in a study of memory CD4+ T cells and cytomegalovirus serostatus. Using immunoSEQ multiplex PCR, the repertoire was profiled, and TCRdb retains in-frame clones only, with some absent. In the table there are 50,000 to 75,000 clones, 80% to 85% of which are singletons. The sort gate was single viable CD3+CD4+CD8-CD45RO+ cells for memory CD4+ T cells. The source material was memory CD4+ T cells from blood. The receptors were gathered from an adult in good health and CMV-seronegative.

This chain connects TRBV10-3 to TRBJ2-1, with unresolved D. Trimming cost V 5 bases and J 8 bases, with 13 bases left between them. The CDR3 contains 13 residues. Germline V CDR1 and CDR2: ENHRY, SYGVKD. CDR3 region: CAISSRSSDEQFF. The CDR3, as DNA: TGTGCCATCAGTTCTCGGAGTTCGGATGAGCAGTTCTTC.

The CDR3 here is CASSLGASNTEAFF. The CDR3 coding sequence is TGCGCCAGCAGCTTGGGGGCTTCTAACACTGAAGCTTTCTTT. The chain is built from TRBV5-1 and TRBJ1-1; the D is unclear. Germline CDR1 reads SGHRS; CDR2 reads YFSETQ. There are 14 residues in the CDR3. V was clipped by 0 bases and J by 2 bases, with 8 bases between them. Based on the CDR3 plus reference TRBV5-1 and TRBJ1-1, the full variable domain is KAGVTQTPRYLIKTRGQQVTLSCSPISGHRSVSWYQQTPGQGLQFLFEYFSETQRNKGNFPGRFSGRQFSNSRSEMNVSTLELGDSALYLCASSLGASNTEAFFGQGTRLTVV.

This clone has just a few counts. The V call is TRBV5-1, the J call TRBJ2-3; D unresolved. This CDR3 is built from 14 residues. Trimming pared 0 bases from V and 3 bases from J, leaving 8 bases between. Germline V gene lookup returns CDR1 SGHRS and CDR2 YFSETQ. CDR3 sequence reads: CASSLVVETDTQYF. As DNA, the CDR3 is TGCGCCAGCAGCTTGGTTGTGGAAACAGATACGCAGTATTTT.

The gene calls are TRBV10-2 and TRBJ1-5, with a weak D call TRBD1 (6 bases). Per the germline V gene, CDR1 is WSHSY and CDR2 is SAAADI. The CDR3 has 13 residues. The ends were cut back, 8 bases at V and 0 bases at J, with 8 bases in the middle. The CDR3 is CASGQHSNQPQHF. The CDR3, as DNA: TGCGCCAGCGGACAGCATAGCAATCAGCCCCAGCATTTT.

This chain joins TRBV11-3 and TRBJ2-3; D may correspond to TRBD1 or TRBD2 (5 bases each). Germline V gene sequence: CDR1 SGHNT, CDR2 YENEEA. This CDR3 has 15 residues. The germline V and J ends were trimmed by 2 bases and 4 bases, with 13 bases remaining between them. This CDR3 is CASSLSGHKADTQYF. Written as DNA, the CDR3 is TGTGCCAGCAGCTTAAGCGGACACAAGGCAGATACGCAGTATTTT.

This clone was detected a few times. CDR3 in DNA: TGCAGCGTTGCGGGGGTTACTGAAGCTTTCTTT. Translated, it gives CSVAGVTEAFF. The V call is TRBV29-1, the J call TRBJ1-1, with D perhaps matching TRBD1 (5 bases). This CDR3 is 11 amino acids long. The germline V gene encodes CDR1 SQVTM and CDR2 ANQGSEA. The V end lost 4 bases, the J end lost 5 bases, and 8 bases lay between the germline ends.

The chain couples TRBV5-4 to TRBJ1-3; TRBD1 is a possible D gene (6 bases). Trimming shortened V by 4 bases and J by 2 bases, and 16 bases separated the two germline ends. Germline CDR1 is SGHNT and CDR2 is YYREEE (reference sequence). CDR3 length: 16 amino acids. The CDR3 nucleotides are TGTGCCAGCAGCGACCGTTCGGGGGGCGCTGGAAACACCATATATTTT. Translated, it gives CASSDRSGGAGNTIYF. The full variable domain, its missing parts supplied by reference TRBV5-4 and TRBJ1-3, is ETGVTQSPTHLIKTRGQQVTLRCSSQSGHNTVSWYQQALGQGPQFIFQYYREEENGRGNFPPRFSGLQFPNYSSELNVNALELDDSALYLCASSDRSGGAGNTIYFGEGSWLTVV.

This clone was found once. V is TRBV5-6 and J is TRBJ1-3; 10 bases map to TRBD1. The CDR3 loop spans 15 amino acids. Looked up from germline, CDR1 is SGHDT and CDR2 is YYEEEE. Trimming removed 5 bases from V and 8 bases from J; junction bases left unmatched: 10. The CDR3 loop is CASSSDRGNVDTIYF. The CDR3 DNA sequence: TGTGCCAGCAGTTCGGACAGGGGGAATGTGGACACCATATATTTT.

The chain carries TRBV18 and TRBJ2-7; TRBD2 might be the D (6 bases). This CDR3 region has 15 residues. V was clipped by 1 base and J by 6 bases, with 16 bases between them. CDR1 is KGHSH, CDR2 LQKENI, per germline. Written as DNA, the CDR3 is TGTGCCAGCTCACCACGGATTGGGACGGGGGTCGAGCAGTACTTC. It encodes CASSPRIGTGVEQYF.

Only one count was recorded for this clone. This chain joins TRBV11-2 and TRBJ2-1; D is uncertain. Per the germline V gene, CDR1 is SGHAT and CDR2 is FQNNGV. V shed 11 bases and J shed 7 bases, with 12 bases lying between them. This CDR3 spans 11 amino acids. The CDR3 region is CAHGPQNEQFF. The CDR3 DNA reads as TGTGCCCACGGGCCCCAGAATGAGCAGTTCTTC.

The gene calls are TRBV7-9 and TRBJ1-2; 7 positions agree with TRBD1. The CDR3 is 14 amino acids. Looked up from germline, CDR1 is SEHNR and CDR2 is FQNEAQ (reference sequence). The V gene end was trimmed by 7 bases and the J gene end by 2 bases; junction bases not matched to a gene: 7. As DNA, the CDR3 is TGTGCCAGCAACGACAGGGTCGGAAACTATGGCTACACCTTC. This translates into CASNDRVGNYGYTF.

The chain couples TRBV6-4 to TRBJ1-2, with TRBD1 matching over 9 bases. The V gene end was trimmed by 4 bases and the J gene end by 0 bases; junction bases not matched to a gene: 6. The CDR3 sequence is 16 residues long. Germline V CDR1 and CDR2: MRHNA, SNTAGT. In DNA form, the CDR3 reads TGTGCCAGCAGTGGGACAGGGGCCCCGTCTAACTATGGCTACACCTTC. Protein product: CASSGTGAPSNYGYTF.

This clone has just one count. The chain uses TRBV5-1 and TRBJ1-3; possibly TRBD1 for D (6 bases). Germline lookup yields CDR1 SGHRS and CDR2 YFSETQ. CDR3 length: 15 amino acids. V was cut by 0 bases and J by 2 bases, with 9 bases left in between. The CDR3 coding sequence is TGCGCCAGCAGCTTGGATGGACAGACTGGAAACACCATATATTTT. Its protein product is CASSLDGQTGNTIYF.

The chain recombines TRBV9 with TRBJ2-6; tentatively, D is TRBD2 (5 bases). Trimming took 5 bases from V and 13 from J, leaving 22 bases between them. Germline lookup yields CDR1 SGDLS and CDR2 YYNGEE. The CDR3 is 15 amino acids. This chain's CDR3 is CASSGSRAGPRVLTF. The CDR3 coding sequence is TGTGCCAGCAGTGGGTCCCGCGCGGGTCCGAGGGTCCTGACTTTC.

The CDR3 region has the DNA TGTGCCAGCTCCCCGGGACAGGGCGGCGAGCAGTACTTC. Its protein product is CASSPGQGGEQYF. The rearrangement uses TRBV18 and TRBJ2-7; TRBD1 aligns across 9 bases. The CDR3 loop spans 13 amino acids. The trim removed 6 bases at V and 6 bases at J, leaving 6 bases unmatched. Germline V gene sequence: CDR1 KGHSH, CDR2 LQKENI.